This T cell receptor (beta chain) was observed in a study of radiation and T cells in renal cell carcinoma. Broader study findings: Top tumor clonotypes rose in blood 2 weeks post-radiation, then contracted.

Note on this clone: Its antigen is still unknown. A junction boundary mismatches the germline segment, possibly from a read error.

Specified time point: blood 4 weeks post-SBRT, at nephrectomy. Regarding treatment: 15 Gy SBRT to primary tumor, nephrectomy 4 weeks later. TCRdb's copy holds only in-frame clones and misses some; the assay was immunoSEQ multiplex PCR. The table records 50,000 to 70,000 clones, about three quarters of them present only once. Germline loops: CDR1 LNHDA, CDR2 SQIVND (reference sequence). The CDR3 is 13 amino acids. The chain combines TRBV19 with TRBJ2-2; TRBD2 matches 7 bases. The sample was blood, taken from a patient whose treatment included radiotherapy and nephrectomy. This TCR derives from a man in his sixties with renal cell carcinoma. The chain's CDR3 is CAGREGYTGELFF. DNA of the CDR3: TGTGCCGGTAGGGAGGGATACACCGGGGAGCTGTTTTTT.